The rows below give T cell receptor beta chains drawn from one sample of a study of T cell repertoires in cytomegalovirus infection. TCRdb passed the reads through MiXCR, listing each CDR3 protein once. The sample has nearly 700,000 distinct CDR3 sequences; roughly 33% are singletons. For these receptors, no antigen is known. Sequences were derived from cultured PBMCs, sampled from culture after CMV antigen stimulation. The source of these receptors is a human donor in good health (CMV status not recorded). Some clones in this sample may be carry-over from other donors' samples. CDR3s include the opening cysteine and the closing phenylalanine or tryptophan. The D gene is left open where the match is weak. Clone size is shown for a subset of rows, as once, few, many or a class of expanded clone.

TGTGCCAGCAGTTTTTCGGGACTCTATGGCTACACCTTC	CASSFSGLYGYTF	13	-	few	TRBV12-3/TRBV12-4	TRBJ1-2
TGTGCCAGCAGCTTCAGGGACCAGCCCTCCTACGAGCAGTACTTC	CASSFRDQPSYEQYF	15	-	few	TRBV11-1	TRBJ2-7
TGTGCCAGCAGCTTGGCTCATATCGATGAGCAGTTCTTC	CASSLAHIDEQFF	13	-	-	TRBV5-5	TRBJ2-1
TGTGCCAGCAGCTTAGGCAACAGGGATGAGCAGTTCTTC	CASSLGNRDEQFF	13	-	-	TRBV7-6	TRBJ2-1
TGTGCCAGCAGCTTAGGGAACGTACTCGAGCAGTACTTC	CASSLGNVLEQYF	13	-	-	TRBV7-9	TRBJ2-7
TGTGCCAGCAGCTCAGAAATGAACACTGAAGCTTTCTTT	CASSSEMNTEAFF	13	-	many	TRBV7-2	TRBJ1-1
TGTGCCAGCAGCTTACTGGGTGGGGCCTCAGATACGCAGTATTTT	CASSLLGGASDTQYF	15	-	many	TRBV7-2	TRBJ2-3
TGTGCCAGTACTTATGGCAGCAATAGCAATCAGCCCCAGCATTTT	CASTYGSNSNQPQHF	15	-	few	TRBV19	TRBJ1-5
TGTGCCAGCAGTCCGGGACAGGGGAGAAGAAATGGCTACACCTTC	CASSPGQGRRNGYTF	15	TRBD1	-	TRBV2	TRBJ1-2
TGTGCCACCAGCAGAGATGGGTTACCTTGGACAGACCCCTCGGGGTATCAGCCCCAGCATTTT	CATSRDGLPWTDPSGYQPQHF	21	-	-	TRBV15	TRBJ1-5
TGTGCCAGCAGCCCGAGGGGTATTGAGCAGTTCTTC	CASSPRGIEQFF	12	-	few	TRBV7-2	TRBJ2-1
TGTGCCAGCAGCGGGCTTGAGGGGAGGGCCTTTTACGAGCAGTACTTC	CASSGLEGRAFYEQYF	16	TRBD2	many	TRBV7-9	TRBJ2-7
TGTGCCAGCAAAAATGGGGGCAGGGGACGTGGGGAGCAGTACTTC	CASKNGGRGRGEQYF	15	-	-	TRBV12-3/TRBV12-4	TRBJ2-7
TGTGCCAGCAGCCCACCTGGACACGACGAGCAGTACTTC	CASSPPGHDEQYF	13	-	-	TRBV7-6	TRBJ2-7
TGCAGTTTTGGGGTTGTGAGTACAGATACGCAGTATTTT	CSFGVVSTDTQYF	13	-	few	TRBV20-1	TRBJ2-3
TGTGCCAGCAGTCCTTTAAATGAAAAACTGTTTTTT	CASSPLNEKLFF	12	-	-	TRBV7-9	TRBJ1-4
TGTGCCAGCAGCCAATCGCTAGGGTCCTACAATGAGCAGTTCTTC	CASSQSLGSYNEQFF	15	-	few	TRBV16	TRBJ2-1